The 25 T cell receptor beta chains below come from one sample, sequenced in a study of vaccination and CD4 T cells after COVID-19. Their recognized antigens are unknown. Sequencing of DNA taken from cultured CD4+ T cells relied on the Oncomine TCR Beta short-read assay. TCRdb re-analysed the PCR reads in MiXCR, keeping a single row per CDR3 protein. The profile shows thousands of distinct CDR3 sequences, over 35% of them singletons. The sample's treatment: approximately nine-day PBMC culture with coronavirus spike peptide pools or control peptides (ViraFEST assay). What was sequenced was CD4+ T cells from blood, cultured in vitro. All receptors come from a human donor who had recovered from COVID-19.

This clonotype was counted a few times. The CDR3, as DNA: TGTGCTAGTGGTGGACAGGGCGGCACAGATACGCAGTATTTT. Encoded protein: CASGGQGGTDTQYF. The chain has TRBV12-5 and TRBJ2-3; 8 bases agree with TRBD1. CDR1 is LGHNT and CDR2 is FRNRAP in the germline V gene. CDR3 length equals 14 residues. V was pared by 5 bases and J by 1 base, with 2 bases of the junction left unmatched.

The rearrangement links TRBV2 to TRBJ2-3; 9 nucleotides line up with TRBD2. Germline V gene lookup returns CDR1 SNHLY and CDR2 FYNNEI. After removal of 4 bases from V and 9 bases from J, the junction contained 5 bases not matched to a gene. The length of the CDR3 is 13 residues. CDR3 sequence: CASSGAGGRTQYF. DNA of the CDR3: TGTGCCAGCAGTGGTGCGGGGGGGCGCACGCAGTATTTT.

V is TRBV25-1 and J is TRBJ2-1; the D gene is possibly TRBD1 (6 bases). This CDR3 contains 11 residues. Germline CDR1 reads MGHDK; CDR2 reads SYGVNS. V was shortened by 8 bases and J by 4 bases, with 6 bases between the two germline ends. The CDR3, as DNA: TGTGCCAGCGACAGGTACAATGAGCAGTTCTTC. Translation: CASDRYNEQFF.

This chain uses TRBV6-1 with TRBJ1-5, with a possible D match to TRBD1 (5 bases). The germline V gene has CDR1 MNHNS and CDR2 SASEGT. Trimming took off 5 bases at V and 2 bases at J, with 10 bases between the two ends. The CDR3 is 14 residues long. The chain's CDR3 is CASSRGVGNQPQHF. The CDR3 DNA reads TGTGCCAGCAGTCGGGGGGTTGGCAATCAGCCCCAGCATTTT.

This clonotype is labeled as medium-sized. The genes are TRBV7-3 and TRBJ2-3, with 8 bases lining up with TRBD2. This CDR3 contains 15 residues. After removal of 3 bases from V and 7 bases from J, the junction contained 9 bases not matched to a gene. The germline V gene encodes CDR1 SGHTA and CDR2 FQGTGA. The CDR3 loop is CASSLNGGAVYTQYF. CDR3 DNA sequence: TGTGCCAGCAGCTTGAACGGGGGGGCAGTATATACGCAGTATTTT.

V is TRBV19 and J is TRBJ1-1, with 7 bases lining up with TRBD1. The V and J ends lost 5 bases and 3 bases, in that order; junction bases with no gene match: 9. The V gene's germline CDR1 is LNHDA and CDR2 SQIVND (reference sequence). The CDR3 sequence is 15 residues long. The CDR3 nucleotides are TGTGCCAGTAGTCCCCGTCGAACAGGGGACACTGAAGCTTTCTTT. This sequence encodes CASSPRRTGDTEAFF.

The V call is TRBV12-3 or TRBV12-4, the J call TRBJ1-1; D not resolved. With 7 bases removed from V and 4 bases from J, the gap between germline ends came to 13 bases. CDR3 length: 13 amino acids. The CDR3 sequence is CASTPGSPTEAFF. CDR3 coding DNA: TGTGCCAGCACGCCCGGGAGTCCCACTGAAGCTTTCTTT.

In its sample, this clonotype was seen a few times. The V and J genes are TRBV7-9 and TRBJ2-1; D is possibly TRBD1 or TRBD2 (7 bases each). V dropped 5 bases and J dropped 0 bases, with 14 bases sitting between them. The germline CDR1 and CDR2 sequences are SEHNR and FQNEAQ (reference sequence). This CDR3 is built from 16 residues. The DNA of the CDR3 is TGTGCCAGCAGCAAGGGGGCGGGGGCCTCCTACAATGAGCAGTTCTTC. Protein: CASSKGAGASYNEQFF.

This clonotype was picked up a small number of times. The chain is built from TRBV20-1 and TRBJ1-1, with a possible D match to TRBD1 (5 bases). CDR1 DFQATT and CDR2 SNEGSKA come from the germline V gene (reference sequence). The CDR3 has 14 amino acids. V dropped 6 bases and J dropped 0 bases, with 14 bases sitting between them. CDR3 nucleotides: TGCAGTGCCAACTCGGGGACCGTGAACACTGAAGCTTTCTTT. It specifies CSANSGTVNTEAFF.

The chain joins TRBV27 to TRBJ2-5; TRBD1 agrees at 7 bases. V dropped 5 bases and J dropped 6; count of bases not matched to a gene: 18. The CDR3 runs to 17 residues. Germline CDR1 MNHEY, CDR2 SMNVEV (reference sequence). CDR3: CASSPTGFSWLNQTQYF. CDR3 bases: TGTGCCAGCAGTCCGACAGGGTTCTCATGGTTGAATCAGACCCAGTACTTC.

CDR3 bases: TGCAGTGCTAGCTCCCCCCGGGACTCCTACGAGCAGTACTTC. This codes for CSASSPRDSYEQYF. The chain has TRBV20-1 and TRBJ2-7; tentative D call: TRBD2 (5 bases). This CDR3 has 14 residues. Per the germline V gene, CDR1 is DFQATT and CDR2 is SNEGSKA (reference sequence). V was cut by 3 bases and J by 0 bases, with 12 bases left in between.

The sample holds a few counts of this clonotype. The chain has TRBV6-2 or TRBV6-3 and TRBJ1-2; D is unresolved. There are 13 residues in the CDR3. The ends were cut back, 0 bases at V and 8 bases at J, with 10 bases in the middle. CDR1 and CDR2 from the germline V gene are MNHEY and SVGEGT. CDR3 nucleotide sequence: TGTGCCAGCAGTTACTCGCCCGTGTGGGGCTACACCTTC. It codes for CASSYSPVWGYTF.

This clonotype has just a few counts. The genes are TRBV6-1 and TRBJ2-2; TRBD1 is a possible D gene (5 bases). Trimming shortened V by 6 bases and J by 2 bases, and 16 bases separated the two germline ends. This CDR3 contains 16 residues. The germline CDR1 and CDR2 sequences are MNHNS and SASEGT. In DNA, the CDR3 is TGTGCCAGCAGCTCGCCGGGTGGGGCAAACACCGGGGAGCTGTTTTTT. Protein product: CASSSPGGANTGELFF.

The table lists this clonotype with a few counts. This sequence joins TRBV6-4 and TRBJ2-7, with no clear D. V shed 4 bases and J shed 3 bases, with 10 bases lying between them. This CDR3 has 13 amino acids. Germline CDR1 is MRHNA and CDR2 is SNTAGT. DNA of the CDR3: TGTGCCAGCAGTGCTGAGACTGGCTACGAGCAGTACTTC. Translating it yields CASSAETGYEQYF.

The gene calls are TRBV7-3 and TRBJ1-1; possibly TRBD1 for D (5 bases). From germline, CDR1 is SGHTA and CDR2 FQGTGA. With 2 bases removed from V and 2 bases from J, the gap between germline ends came to 9 bases. This CDR3 spans 14 amino acids. Here the CDR3 reads CASSLDSQNTEAFF. In nucleotides, the CDR3 is TGTGCCAGCAGCTTAGACAGCCAAAACACTGAAGCTTTCTTT.

V is TRBV12-3 or TRBV12-4 and J is TRBJ1-1, with a possible D match to TRBD1 (5 bases). Trimming removed 5 bases from V and 5 bases from J, with 12 bases in between. The length of the CDR3 is 13 residues. The CDR3 here is CASSPSGRTEAFF. Written as DNA, the CDR3 is TGTGCCAGCAGTCCCTCAGGGAGGACTGAAGCTTTCTTT.

This clonotype came up once. The chain links TRBV5-3 to TRBJ2-7; 8 bases agree with TRBD1. TRBV5-3 is treated as an ORF (open reading frame) with a function not yet certain. The CDR3 extends over 13 amino acids. Trimming removed 8 bases from V and 5 bases from J; junction bases left unmatched: 9. The CDR3 sequence: CASSLRQGNEQYF. The CDR3 DNA reads TGTGCCAGCAGCCTACGACAGGGGAACGAGCAGTACTTC.

This clonotype came up a few times. The V gene is TRBV9, the J gene TRBJ1-2, with TRBD1 matching 8 bases. CDR1 and CDR2 (germline): SGDLS, YYNGEE. This CDR3 is 16 amino acids long. V lost 0 bases, J lost 6 bases, and 10 bases stayed unmatched. CDR3 coding DNA: TGTGCCAGCAGCGTAGGGGGTCCAGGGGGCGTAAATGGCTACACCTTC. Protein: CASSVGGPGGVNGYTF.

J is TRBJ1-2 and V is TRBV19; 8 nucleotides line up with TRBD1. The CDR3 consists of 16 residues. CDR1 is LNHDA, CDR2 SQIVND, per germline (reference sequence). J gave up 8 bases and V 8 bases, and 19 bases lay outside the gene matches. This CDR3 is CASYDAGTGGRGGYTF. The CDR3 DNA is TGTGCCAGTTACGACGCCGGGACAGGAGGAAGGGGAGGCTACACCTTC.

The chain is built from TRBV19 and TRBJ2-3; weak D call: TRBD1 (5 bases). V dropped 1 base and J dropped 7 bases, with 12 bases sitting between them. This CDR3 region has 14 residues. The germline CDR1 and CDR2 sequences are LNHDA and SQIVND (reference sequence). This chain's CDR3 is CASSIGPRGHTQYF. The DNA of the CDR3 is TGTGCCAGTAGTATAGGCCCAAGGGGTCATACGCAGTATTTT.

The chain is built from TRBV12-3 or TRBV12-4 and TRBJ2-7; TRBD1 matches 8 bases. Trimming cost V 6 bases and J 5 bases; bases outside gene matches: 12. The CDR3 is made up of 15 amino acids. The CDR3 region is CASSLVLDRDDEQYF. The DNA for the CDR3 is TGTGCCAGCAGCCTGGTTCTGGACAGGGACGACGAGCAGTACTTC.

This clonotype was observed once. The chain links TRBV14 to TRBJ1-6, with 9 bases that match TRBD1. V was pared by 6 bases and J by 10 bases, with 4 bases of the junction left unmatched. The V gene's germline CDR1 is SGHDN and CDR2 FVKESK. This CDR3 region has 13 residues. This CDR3 is CASRGQGQSPLHF. Here the CDR3 DNA reads TGTGCCAGCAGGGGACAGGGCCAGTCACCCCTCCACTTT.

The V call is TRBV6-5, the J call TRBJ1-5; TRBD1 agrees at 8 bases. The CDR3 runs to 15 residues. Germline CDR1 is MNHEY and CDR2 is SVGAGI. Trimming removed 4 bases from V and 2 bases from J; junction bases left unmatched: 4. This CDR3 reads CASSFKQGGNQPQHF. CDR3 in DNA: TGTGCCAGCAGTTTCAAACAGGGGGGCAATCAGCCCCAGCATTTT.

In this sample, this clonotype turned up a few times. CDR3 region: CASARTDSGNTIYF. For the CDR3, the DNA is TGTGCCAGTGCCCGGACAGACTCTGGAAACACCATATATTTT. This sequence joins TRBV19 and TRBJ1-3; D possibly corresponds to TRBD1 (6 bases). V lost 8 bases and J lost 0, with 11 bases in between. The CDR3 is made up of 14 amino acids. Germline CDR1 LNHDA, CDR2 SQIVND (reference sequence).

This clonotype was seen only a few times. This chain connects TRBV11-3 to TRBJ2-1; the D is unclear. V lost 3 bases to trimming and J lost 7 bases, with 10 bases between them. The CDR3 covers 13 residues. The germline V gene encodes CDR1 SGHNT and CDR2 YENEEA. The CDR3 region has the DNA TGTGCCAGCAGCTTGAACTTGAGGAATGAGCAGTTCTTC. It codes for CASSLNLRNEQFF.